This T cell receptor beta chain emerged from a study of T cell responses to AZD1222 COVID-19 vaccine. About the research overall: Second doses that came at about 4 or about 12 weeks were put together.

TCRdb's copy holds only in-frame clones and misses some; the assay was immunoSEQ multiplex PCR. The sample consists of 110,000 or so clones, approximately 90% of them appearing once. Study-level findings and limits: The donor cohort was predominantly white British with a female majority, and clonal diversity may have been underestimated. Spike-specific TCR breadth and depth were elevated following two AZD1222 doses. Spike was spanned by vaccine-associated CD4 TCRs, which were dominant at 160-218 and 743-854.

Regarding this clone: No antigen is known for it.

Per germline, CDR1 LGHNT and CDR2 FRNRAP. The CDR3 spans 12 residues. V lost 5 bases and J lost 12, with 14 bases in between. This TCR came from an adult in good health. This chain connects TRBV12-5 to TRBJ2-1; D uncertain. The specimen was peripheral blood, collected on day 0 of AZD1222 vaccination. The CDR3 is CASGPITIWQFF. CDR3 nucleotide sequence: TGTGCTAGTGGTCCAATCACTATTTGGCAGTTCTTC.